The sequence of this TCR beta chain was determined in a study of regulatory T cells in long-lasting Graves disease. Study-wide findings and caveats: Preferential use of TRBV28, TRBJ1-2 and TRBJ2-5 was seen in persistent disease.

Time point in this sample: persistent/refractory GD, antithyroid drugs over 5 years with positive TRAb. PBMC-extracted RNA yielded the TCR library. Arm-PCR of CDR3 regions and iRepertoire HTBI primers were the basis on which TCR beta libraries were built. TCRdb re-called the multiplex PCR reads through MiXCR, storing one row per CDR3 protein. The data contain 450,000 or so distinct CDR3 sequences, less than 25% of them singletons. The V end was cut by 4 bases, the J end by 5 bases, with 12 bases between. The CDR3 length is 13 residues. Germline CDR1 LNHNV, CDR2 YYDKDF (reference sequence). The table lists this clonotype with a few counts. Its antigen is unidentified.

The sample here was peripheral blood mononuclear cells (PBMCs), taken when the disease was refractory, from a patient treated with antithyroid drugs. The sequence came from a female donor with Graves disease. The chain uses TRBV15 and TRBJ2-7; D remains ambiguous. Written as DNA, the CDR3 is TGTGCCACCAGCAAAGAACAGATCAACGAGCAGTACTTC. It codes for CATSKEQINEQYF.